Listed below are T cell receptor beta chains from one sample, sequenced in a study of graft-versus-host responses after intestinal transplantation. Method: immunoSEQ multiplex PCR; TCRdb's copy keeps in-frame clones and lacks some. The sample holds tens of thousands of clones, about 93% seen once. These receptors have no identified antigens. The sample in question was unstimulated CD8+ T cells sorted from spleen or lymph node cells, obtained before intestinal transplant. These receptors all stem from a human donor who received an intestinal transplant. The CDR3 runs from the conserved cysteine through the conserved F or W. The order of the fields is clone size, CDR3 length, V gene, J gene, D gene, CDR3 protein, CDR3 DNA. D genes are given only for firm matches. Size is omitted from some rows. Given values are once, few, many or a class for expanded clones.

.	13	TRBV29-1	TRBJ1-1	.	CSSGGAASPEAFF	TGCAGCTCAGGAGGAGCAGCGAGCCCTGAAGCTTTCTTT
.	13	TRBV11-2	TRBJ1-2	.	CASSPTGNYGYTF	TGTGCCAGCAGCCCTACAGGGAACTATGGCTACACCTTC
.	17	TRBV4-3	TRBJ2-7	TRBD1	CASSQDSGTGGLYEQYF	TGCGCCAGCAGCCAAGATTCAGGGACAGGGGGTCTCTACGAGCAGTACTTC
.	15	TRBV4-3	TRBJ2-1	TRBD1	CASSDRDSSYNEQFF	TGCGCCAGCAGCGACCGGGACAGCTCCTACAATGAGCAGTTCTTC
.	13	TRBV9	TRBJ2-7	.	CASSGSVPDEQYF	TGTGCCAGCAGCGGCTCAGTGCCCGACGAGCAGTACTTC
.	13	TRBV7-9	TRBJ2-7	.	CASSLGILYEQYF	TGTGCCAGCAGCTTAGGTATCCTCTACGAGCAGTACTTC
few	16	TRBV10-3	TRBJ1-3	.	CAISESGSPSGNTIYF	TGTGCCATCAGTGAGTCGGGCTCCCCCTCTGGAAACACCATATATTTT
.	14	TRBV30	TRBJ1-2	TRBD1	CAWEGTGGNYGYTF	TGTGCCTGGGAGGGGACAGGGGGCAACTATGGCTACACCTTC
.	17	TRBV7-9	TRBJ2-7	.	CASSPPLGTPKSYEQYF	TGTGCCAGCAGCCCACCATTAGGGACACCTAAATCCTACGAGCAGTACTTC
.	13	TRBV18	TRBJ2-3	.	CASSNTGPDTQYF	TGTGCCAGCTCAAACACAGGACCAGATACGCAGTATTTT
.	15	TRBV6-5	TRBJ2-7	.	CASSGPGVGSYEQYF	TGTGCCAGCAGTGGCCCGGGAGTAGGATCCTACGAGCAGTACTTC
.	14	TRBV5-1	TRBJ1-1	TRBD1	CASSLTGPNTEAFF	TGCGCCAGCAGCCTGACAGGGCCCAACACTGAAGCTTTCTTT
.	14	TRBV7-9	TRBJ1-5	.	CASSFGQSNQPQHF	TGTGCCAGCAGCTTCGGACAGAGCAATCAGCCCCAGCATTTT
.	11	TRBV6-5	TRBJ2-1	.	CASSYLGEQFF	TGTGCCAGCAGTTACCTCGGTGAGCAGTTCTTC
.	15	TRBV9	TRBJ2-1	TRBD2	CASSVGTGGGNEQFF	TGTGCCAGCAGCGTAGGAACGGGGGGTGGGAATGAGCAGTTCTTC
once	17	TRBV25-1	TRBJ2-6	.	CASSTDTGTSGANVLTF	TGTGCCAGCAGTACCGACACAGGGACAAGTGGGGCCAACGTCCTGACTTTC
once	16	TRBV21-1	TRBJ1-1	.	CASSKDRFGFKCEAFF	TGTGCCAGCAGCAAAGACAGGTTCGGATTCAAATGTGAAGCTTTCTTT
.	11	TRBV19	TRBJ2-7	.	CASREGNEQYF	TGTGCCAGTAGGGAGGGCAACGAGCAGTACTTC
.	13	TRBV29-1	TRBJ1-2	TRBD1	CSFGQGGDYGYTF	TGCAGCTTCGGACAGGGGGGAGACTATGGCTACACCTTC
.	16	TRBV7-9	TRBJ2-3	TRBD2	CASSYTSGGPADTQYF	TGTGCCAGCAGTTACACTAGCGGGGGGCCGGCAGATACGCAGTATTTT
.	14	TRBV29-1	TRBJ1-2	TRBD1	CSVEGVQGAEGYTF	TGCAGCGTTGAAGGGGTACAGGGGGCGGAGGGCTACACCTTC
once	14	TRBV27	TRBJ2-7	.	CASTSFVGTGEQYF	TGTGCCAGCACCTCCTTTGTCGGAACGGGCGAGCAGTACTTC
.	14	TRBV30	TRBJ1-6	TRBD1	CACHSGQHNSPLHF	TGTGCCTGCCATTCGGGACAGCATAATTCACCCCTCCACTTT
.	17	TRBV5-1	TRBJ2-1	TRBD2	CASSQRAGGPPNNEQFF	TGCGCCAGCAGCCAGCGAGCGGGGGGGCCGCCGAACAATGAGCAGTTCTTC
.	14	TRBV29-1	TRBJ2-3	TRBD1	CSVGAGGETDTQYF	TGCAGCGTTGGGGCAGGGGGCGAAACAGATACGCAGTATTTT
.	15	TRBV7-6	TRBJ2-2	.	CASSLLEGNTGELFF	TGTGCCAGCAGCTTACTGGAGGGGAACACCGGGGAGCTGTTTTTT
once	14	TRBV6-5	TRBJ2-1	.	CASSYSGGAGEQFF	TGTGCCAGCAGTTACTCGGGGGGGGCCGGTGAGCAGTTCTTC
.	13	TRBV19	TRBJ1-1	.	CASSIGGMAEAFF	TGTGCCAGTAGTATTGGGGGGATGGCTGAAGCTTTCTTT
.	15	TRBV9	TRBJ2-2	TRBD2	CASSHSGGAPGELFF	TGTGCCAGCAGCCATAGCGGGGGGGCCCCCGGGGAGCTGTTTTTT
.	12	TRBV6-5	TRBJ2-2	.	CASSLEGGELFF	TGTGCCAGCAGTTTGGAGGGCGGAGAGCTGTTTTTT
once	15	TRBV11-2	TRBJ2-7	TRBD1	CASSLGGTGTYEQYF	TGTGCCAGCAGCTTAGGTGGGACAGGGACCTACGAGCAGTACTTC
.	14	TRBV9	TRBJ2-7	.	CASSPSPLAYEQYF	TGTGCCAGCAGCCCTTCCCCGCTAGCCTACGAGCAGTACTTC
.	15	TRBV28	TRBJ2-2	.	CASSIWGANTGELFF	TGTGCCAGCAGTATATGGGGGGCAAACACCGGGGAGCTGTTTTTT
.	16	TRBV27	TRBJ2-1	.	CASRAHGGGRRNEQFF	TGTGCCAGCAGGGCCCATGGGGGGGGGCGTCGGAATGAGCAGTTCTTC
.	16	TRBV27	TRBJ2-7	.	CASSSPPGTTSYEQYF	TGTGCCAGCAGTTCGCCGCCCGGGACAACCTCCTACGAGCAGTACTTC
.	15	TRBV9	TRBJ1-5	.	CASSPGGEPNQPQHF	TGTGCCAGCAGCCCCGGGGGAGAGCCCAATCAGCCCCAGCATTTT
few	15	TRBV6-5	TRBJ2-6	.	CASSYGAPGANVLTF	TGTGCCAGCAGTTACGGGGCTCCTGGGGCCAACGTCCTGACTTTC